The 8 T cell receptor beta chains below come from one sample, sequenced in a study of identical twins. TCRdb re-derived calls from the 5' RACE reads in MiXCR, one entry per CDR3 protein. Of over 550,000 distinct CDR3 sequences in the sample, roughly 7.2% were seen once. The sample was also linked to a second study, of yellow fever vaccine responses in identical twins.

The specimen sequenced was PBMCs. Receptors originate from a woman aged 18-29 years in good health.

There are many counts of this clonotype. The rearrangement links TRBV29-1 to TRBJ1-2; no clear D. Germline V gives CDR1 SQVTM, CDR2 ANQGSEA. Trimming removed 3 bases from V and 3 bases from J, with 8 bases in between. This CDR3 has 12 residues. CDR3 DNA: TGCAGCGTTGATGGTGGTGACTATGGCTACACCTTC. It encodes CSVDGGDYGYTF.

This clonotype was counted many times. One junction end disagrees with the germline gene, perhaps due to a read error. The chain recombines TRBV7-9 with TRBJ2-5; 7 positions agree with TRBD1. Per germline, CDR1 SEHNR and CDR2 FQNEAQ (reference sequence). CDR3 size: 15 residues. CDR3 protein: CASSLGGTVQETQYF. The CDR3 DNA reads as TGTGCCAGCAGTTTAGGTGGGACAGTCCAAGAGACCCAGTACTTC.

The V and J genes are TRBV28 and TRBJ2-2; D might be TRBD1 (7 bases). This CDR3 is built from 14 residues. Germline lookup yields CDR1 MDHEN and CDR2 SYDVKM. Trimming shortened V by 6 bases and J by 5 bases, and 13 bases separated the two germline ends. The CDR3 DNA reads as TGTGCCAGCAGGTTACAGGGGAGGACCGGGGAGCTGTTTTTT. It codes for CASRLQGRTGELFF.

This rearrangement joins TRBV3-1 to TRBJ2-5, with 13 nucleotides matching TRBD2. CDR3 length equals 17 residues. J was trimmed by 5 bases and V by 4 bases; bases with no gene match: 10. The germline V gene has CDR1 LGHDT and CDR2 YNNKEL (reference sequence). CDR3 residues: CASSRDRTSGSRETQYF. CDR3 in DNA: TGTGCCAGCAGCCGCGACCGGACTAGCGGGAGCCGGGAGACCCAGTACTTC.

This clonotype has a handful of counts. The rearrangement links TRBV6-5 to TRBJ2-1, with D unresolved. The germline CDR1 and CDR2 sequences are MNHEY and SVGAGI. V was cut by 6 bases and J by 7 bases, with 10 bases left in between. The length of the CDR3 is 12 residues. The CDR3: CASRVGTNEQFF. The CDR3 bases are TGTGCCAGCAGGGTAGGAACGAATGAGCAGTTCTTC.

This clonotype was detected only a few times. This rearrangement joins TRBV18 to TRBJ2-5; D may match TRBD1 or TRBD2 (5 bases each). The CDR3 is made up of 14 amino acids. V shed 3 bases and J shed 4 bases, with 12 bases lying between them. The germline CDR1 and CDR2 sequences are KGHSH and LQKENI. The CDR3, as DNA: TGTGCCAGCTCACCGGGACGGAAGGGAGAGACCCAGTACTTC. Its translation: CASSPGRKGETQYF.

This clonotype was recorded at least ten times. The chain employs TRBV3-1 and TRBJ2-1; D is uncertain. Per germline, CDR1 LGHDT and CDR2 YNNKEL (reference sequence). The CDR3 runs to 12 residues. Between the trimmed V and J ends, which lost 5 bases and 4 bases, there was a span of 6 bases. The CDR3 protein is CASSNSYNEQFF. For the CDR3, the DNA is TGTGCCAGCAGCAATAGTTACAATGAGCAGTTCTTC.

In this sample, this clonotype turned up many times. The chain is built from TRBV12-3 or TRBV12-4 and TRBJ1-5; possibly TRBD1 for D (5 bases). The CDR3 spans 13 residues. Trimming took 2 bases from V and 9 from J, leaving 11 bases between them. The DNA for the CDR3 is TGTGCCAGCAGTTTAAACCACGGGGGGCCCCAGCATTTT. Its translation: CASSLNHGGPQHF.